The clone carrying this T cell receptor (beta chain) has a handful of counts. The antigen is unknown. Carrying unique molecular identifiers, the cDNA also gained a universal primer site through template switching. TCRdb recomputed calls from the 5' RACE reads with MiXCR, one row per CDR3 protein. The sample contains 250,000 to 300,000 distinct CDR3 sequences, about 8.3% of which appear only once. The data belong to a study of identical twins. Study-wide results and caveats: Insertions ran lower in abundant cord blood beta clonotypes, though not in memory repertoires.

The V and J ends lost 2 bases and 5 bases respectively, with 13 bases between them. Germline CDR1 MNHEY, CDR2 SVGAGI. The CDR3 has 15 residues. These records were also assigned to another study, of yellow fever vaccine responses in identical twins. That study reports: Vaccine T cell responses of twins reportedly seemed partly convergent and partly personalized.

This chain connects TRBV6-5 to TRBJ2-1; D is perhaps TRBD1 (5 bases). This clonotype was obtained from a young woman in good health. Sample: CD8+ T cells sorted from blood. Written as DNA, the CDR3 is TGTGCCAGCAGTTACCTGGGGCAGGGCAACAATGAGCAGTTCTTC. It is translated as CASSYLGQGNNEQFF.